The 28 T cell receptor beta chains presented below share a single source sample, sequenced in a study of blood T cell repertoires in COVID-19. The method was immunoSEQ multiplex PCR; TCRdb's version includes in-frame clones alone and lacks a portion of them. The data show some 200,000 clones, more than 70% seen once. The sample was peripheral blood. The receptor source for this set is a man between 50 and 59 years old with COVID-19, enrolled during active disease.

Here the CDR3 reads CASSYQGSSSYNEQFF. CDR3 nucleotides: TGTGCCAGCAGTTACCAGGGCAGTAGCTCCTACAATGAGCAGTTCTTC. This sequence joins TRBV6-2 or TRBV6-3 and TRBJ2-1; D is possibly TRBD1 (5 bases). Germline lookup yields CDR1 MNHEY and CDR2 SVGEGT. CDR3 length equals 16 residues. Trimming took 2 bases from V and 0 from J, leaving 11 bases between them.

This chain links TRBV6-2 or TRBV6-3 with TRBJ1-6, with a tentative D call TRBD1 (5 bases). Germline V gene lookup returns CDR1 MNHEY and CDR2 SVGEGT. Trimming removed 3 bases from V and 7 bases from J, with 13 bases in between. This CDR3 has 15 residues. The CDR3 DNA is TGTGCCAGCAGTTATCGGGACTTAGGAAATTCACCCCTCCACTTT. It translates to CASSYRDLGNSPLHF.

The chain is built from TRBV7-2 and TRBJ2-2; 7 nucleotides line up with TRBD2. The CDR3 consists of 14 residues. The ends lost 3 bases at V and 5 bases at J; junction bases unmatched: 3. The germline V gene encodes CDR1 SGHTA and CDR2 FQGNSA. The DNA for the CDR3 is TGTGCCAGCAGCTTGGGGGGGACGACCGGGGAGCTGTTTTTT. Its protein product is CASSLGGTTGELFF.

This clone turned up a few times. This sequence joins TRBV7-2 and TRBJ1-2; tentatively, D is TRBD1 (6 bases). V was trimmed by 1 base and J by 2 bases, leaving 14 bases between them. Germline V gene lookup returns CDR1 SGHTA and CDR2 FQGNSA. The CDR3 has 16 amino acids. As DNA, the CDR3 is TGTGCCAGCAGCTTAGGCGGGGGACACCTAAACTATGGCTACACCTTC. Its protein is CASSLGGGHLNYGYTF.

The gene calls are TRBV5-3 and TRBJ2-7; D might be TRBD2 (6 bases). TRBV5-3 is an ORF; its function is uncertain. V lost 0 bases and J 5 bases, leaving 12 bases between the germline ends. The CDR3 is made up of 14 amino acids. DNA for the CDR3: TGTGCCAGAAGCTTGGCGGTTCGGGAGAACGAGCAGTACTTC. Protein: CARSLAVRENEQYF.

The chain has TRBV29-1 and TRBJ1-4, with D unclear. This CDR3 contains 13 residues. Germline CDR1 reads SQVTM; CDR2 reads ANQGSEA. Trimming removed 4 bases at V and 3 bases at J, with 9 bases between. CDR3 nucleotides: TGCAGCGTTGTACCCACGGCTAATGAAAAACTGTTTTTT. Translation gives CSVVPTANEKLFF.

The sample holds one count of this clone. The chain combines TRBV19 with TRBJ1-1; possible D gene TRBD1, 6 bases. From germline, CDR1 is LNHDA and CDR2 SQIVND (reference sequence). CDR3 length: 17 residues. Trimming shortened V by 3 bases and J by 0 bases, and 17 bases separated the two germline ends. The CDR3 bases are TGTGCCAGTAGTATTTTAGGGGGAACCTGGGTGAACACTGAAGCTTTCTTT. Residues: CASSILGGTWVNTEAFF.

The rearrangement uses TRBV4-3 and TRBJ1-1, with a weak D call TRBD1 (5 bases). The CDR3 covers 15 residues. Germline loops: CDR1 LGHNA, CDR2 YSLEER. V was cut by 4 bases and J by 1 base, with 13 bases left in between. The CDR3 is CASSPGRGGNTEAFF. CDR3 in DNA: TGCGCCAGCAGCCCGGGAAGGGGAGGGAACACTGAAGCTTTCTTT.

The chain's CDR3 is CASSQLGVSGELFF. The DNA for the CDR3 is TGTGCCAGCAGCCAGCTAGGGGTTTCGGGGGAGCTGTTTTTT. The V and J genes are TRBV3-1 (or the pseudogene TRBV3-2) and TRBJ2-2; D possibly corresponds to TRBD1 (5 bases). The CDR3 loop spans 14 amino acids. Trimming removed 3 bases from V and 8 bases from J, with 13 bases in between. Germline lookup yields CDR1 LGHDT and CDR2 YNNKEL (reference sequence).

The V and J genes are TRBV19 and TRBJ1-2; 8 bases map to TRBD1. This CDR3 contains 12 residues. V trimming: 7 bases; J trimming: 4 bases; junction bases outside the gene matches: 2. Germline lookup yields CDR1 LNHDA and CDR2 SQIVND (reference sequence). CDR3 DNA: TGTGCCAGTACTGACAGGGGCTATGGCTACACCTTC. It encodes CASTDRGYGYTF.

The chain carries TRBV2 and TRBJ2-5; TRBD2 might be the D (6 bases). Germline assignment: CDR1 SNHLY and CDR2 FYNNEI. The CDR3 is made up of 14 amino acids. Trimming took 6 bases from V and 1 from J, leaving 12 bases between them. The CDR3 spells CASRGTETQETQYF. The CDR3, as DNA: TGTGCCAGCAGAGGGACTGAGACCCAAGAGACCCAGTACTTC.

The chain employs TRBV4-2 and TRBJ2-3; 11 bases are a match to TRBD2. The CDR3 has 16 amino acids. The germline CDR1 and CDR2 sequences are LGHNA and YNFKEQ. J was trimmed by 4 bases and V by 2 bases; bases with no gene match: 5. The CDR3 here is CASSQKSSGGSDTQYF. The DNA of the CDR3 is TGTGCCAGCAGCCAAAAGTCTAGCGGGGGGTCAGATACGCAGTATTTT.

V is TRBV30 and J is TRBJ2-3; D is uncertain. Trimming left V 2 bases short and J 4 bases short, with 7 bases between. Germline V gene lookup returns CDR1 GTSNPN and CDR2 SVGIG (reference sequence). CDR3 length: 12 residues. CDR3 in DNA: TGTGCCTGGAGTCGGTCCTCAGATACGCAGTATTTT. Amino acids: CAWSRSSDTQYF.

V gene TRBV7-8 combines with J gene TRBJ2-7, with 9 bases identical to TRBD2. This CDR3 comprises 15 residues. In germline, CDR1 is SGHVS, CDR2 FQNEAQ. The ends lost 3 bases at V and 5 bases at J; junction bases unmatched: 8. The CDR3 is CASSFPRAGGNEQYF. The DNA of the CDR3 is TGTGCCAGCAGCTTCCCCCGGGCGGGGGGGAACGAGCAGTACTTC.

This clone was detected once. The chain couples TRBV10-3 to TRBJ1-5, with 10 bases aligning to TRBD1. CDR1 ENHRY and CDR2 SYGVKD come from the germline V gene. V shed 6 bases, J shed 0 bases, and the junction held 11 bases outside the gene matches. The CDR3 is 18 residues long. The DNA for the CDR3 is TGTGCCATCAGACCGGGACAGGGGAAGGGGGATAGCAATCAGCCCCAGCATTTT. It specifies CAIRPGQGKGDSNQPQHF.

This chain uses TRBV10-3 with TRBJ1-1; 9 bases match TRBD1. V lost 5 bases, J lost 4 bases, and 8 bases stayed unmatched. The CDR3 is 15 amino acids. CDR1 is ENHRY and CDR2 is SYGVKD in the germline V gene. The CDR3 bases are TGTGCCATCAGTCTACAGGGGGCAGGAGGCACTGAAGCTTTCTTT. It translates to CAISLQGAGGTEAFF.

This sequence joins TRBV5-1 and TRBJ2-2; D perhaps matches TRBD2 (6 bases). Germline V gene sequence: CDR1 SGHRS, CDR2 YFSETQ. With 5 bases removed from V and 0 bases from J, the gap between germline ends came to 11 bases. There are 15 residues in the CDR3. CDR3 coding DNA: TGCGCCAGCAGGCGCGGGACTGCGAACACCGGGGAGCTGTTTTTT. It encodes CASRRGTANTGELFF. Complete variable domain (other parts from reference TRBV5-1 and TRBJ2-2): KAGVTQTPRYLIKTRGQQVTLSCSPISGHRSVSWYQQTPGQGLQFLFEYFSETQRNKGNFPGRFSGRQFSNSRSEMNVSTLELGDSALYLCASRRGTANTGELFFGEGSRLTVL.

This clone turned up a few times. V gene TRBV27 combines with J gene TRBJ2-7, with 7 nucleotides matching TRBD1. Trimming took 2 bases from V and 0 from J; bases not matched to a gene: 4. Germline lookup yields CDR1 MNHEY and CDR2 SMNVEV (reference sequence). CDR3 size: 15 residues. CDR3 DNA sequence: TGTGCCAGCAGTTTAGAGGGGGACAGCTCCTACGAGCAGTACTTC. As protein: CASSLEGDSSYEQYF.

This clone was counted a single time. The J gene is TRBJ1-2, the V gene TRBV3-1 (or the pseudogene TRBV3-2); the match to TRBD1 covers 7 bases. The CDR3 is made up of 16 amino acids. Germline V lookup: CDR1 LGHDT, CDR2 YNNKEL (reference sequence). With 4 bases clipped from V and 3 bases from J, the junction kept 11 bases outside the gene matches. The CDR3 reads CASSLYTTGRYYGYTF. The CDR3 region has the DNA TGTGCCAGCAGCCTCTATACGACAGGGAGATACTATGGCTACACCTTC.

The chain couples TRBV2 to TRBJ2-1, with 16 bases fitting TRBD2. V gave up 7 bases and J gave up 4 bases; unmatched junction bases: 13. This CDR3 contains 19 residues. The germline CDR1 and CDR2 sequences are SNHLY and FYNNEI. The chain's CDR3 is CASNSGQGLAGGRYNEQFF. CDR3 coding DNA: TGTGCCAGCAACTCCGGACAGGGACTAGCGGGAGGGCGTTACAATGAGCAGTTCTTC. Full variable domain (remainder filled in from reference TRBV2 and TRBJ2-1): EPEVTQTPSHQVTQMGQEVILRCVPISNHLYFYWYRQILGQKVEFLVSFYNNEISEKSEIFDDQFSVERPDGSNFTLKIRSTKLEDSAMYFCASNSGQGLAGGRYNEQFFGPGTRLTVL.

V gene TRBV28 combines with J gene TRBJ2-7; D gene uncertain. The CDR3 has 14 amino acids. Deletions cut 5 bases from V and 3 bases from J, with 14 bases between. The germline gives CDR1 MDHEN, CDR2 SYDVKM. The CDR3 region is CASSPEQPNYEQYF. The DNA of the CDR3 is TGTGCCAGCAGTCCAGAACAGCCCAACTACGAGCAGTACTTC.

The chain has TRBV6-4 and TRBJ2-3; 8 positions agree with TRBD2. This CDR3 region has 12 residues. Per the germline V gene, CDR1 is MRHNA and CDR2 is SNTAGT. The V segment lost 8 bases and the J segment 8 bases; nucleotides outside the gene matches: 6. DNA for the CDR3: TGTGCCAGCTCCCCCGGGGGGGGTACGCAGTATTTT. Protein product: CASSPGGGTQYF.

The rearrangement joins TRBV3-1 (or the pseudogene TRBV3-2) to TRBJ1-2; D is ambiguous. The CDR3 contains 16 residues. The V and J ends lost 1 base and 2 bases respectively, with 14 bases between them. The germline V gene has CDR1 LGHDT and CDR2 YNNKEL (reference sequence). CDR3: CASSQGGGLLNYGYTF. The CDR3 nucleotides read TGTGCCAGCAGCCAAGGAGGCGGATTACTCAACTATGGCTACACCTTC.

This sequence joins TRBV7-2 and TRBJ1-1; 7 bases map to TRBD1. Trimming took 1 base from V and 1 from J; bases not matched to a gene: 3. The CDR3 totals 15 residues. Germline CDR1 and CDR2: SGHTA and FQGNSA. Here the CDR3 reads CASSLVAGGNTEAFF. DNA for the CDR3: TGTGCCAGCAGCTTAGTGGCAGGGGGGAACACTGAAGCTTTCTTT. Full variable domain (remainder filled in from reference TRBV7-2 and TRBJ1-1): GAGVSQSPSNKVTEKGKDVELRCDPISGHTALYWYRQSLGQGLEFLIYFQGNSAPDKSGLPSDRFSAERTGGSVSTLTIQRTQQEDSAVYLCASSLVAGGNTEAFFGQGTRLTVV.

V and J are TRBV3-1 (or the pseudogene TRBV3-2) and TRBJ2-1, with 8 positions matching TRBD2. The junction had 7 bases not matched to a gene; V was cut back by 4 bases and J by 5 bases. The CDR3 is made up of 15 amino acids. Per the germline V gene, CDR1 is LGHDT and CDR2 is YNNKEL (reference sequence). CDR3 residues: CASSLRAGGDNEQFF. For the CDR3, the DNA is TGTGCCAGCAGCCTAAGGGCGGGGGGAGACAATGAGCAGTTCTTC.

This clone was counted once. In DNA, the CDR3 is TGCAGCGCACTTCGGGGGGACACGAACACCGGGGAGCTGTTTTTT. Amino acid sequence: CSALRGDTNTGELFF. The chain combines TRBV29-1 with TRBJ2-2; possible D gene TRBD2, 7 bases. Germline lookup yields CDR1 SQVTM and CDR2 ANQGSEA. The CDR3 covers 15 residues. V lost 7 bases and J 0 bases, leaving 15 bases between the germline ends.

The chain has TRBV6-2 or TRBV6-3 and TRBJ2-7, with 12 nucleotides matching TRBD1. This CDR3 is built from 15 residues. The trim removed 5 bases at V and 6 bases at J, leaving 8 bases unmatched. Looked up from germline, CDR1 is MNHEY and CDR2 is SVGEGT. The CDR3 region is CASSQPGQGAIEQYF. CDR3 coding DNA: TGTGCCAGCAGTCAACCGGGACAGGGGGCTATCGAGCAGTACTTC.

The V gene is TRBV12-3 or TRBV12-4, the J gene TRBJ1-2; possible D gene TRBD1, 5 bases. Trimming removed 6 bases from V and 7 bases from J, with 12 bases in between. The CDR3 covers 12 residues. CDR3 sequence: CASSLDMAGYTF. As DNA, the CDR3 is TGTGCCAGCAGCTTGGACATGGCTGGCTACACCTTC.